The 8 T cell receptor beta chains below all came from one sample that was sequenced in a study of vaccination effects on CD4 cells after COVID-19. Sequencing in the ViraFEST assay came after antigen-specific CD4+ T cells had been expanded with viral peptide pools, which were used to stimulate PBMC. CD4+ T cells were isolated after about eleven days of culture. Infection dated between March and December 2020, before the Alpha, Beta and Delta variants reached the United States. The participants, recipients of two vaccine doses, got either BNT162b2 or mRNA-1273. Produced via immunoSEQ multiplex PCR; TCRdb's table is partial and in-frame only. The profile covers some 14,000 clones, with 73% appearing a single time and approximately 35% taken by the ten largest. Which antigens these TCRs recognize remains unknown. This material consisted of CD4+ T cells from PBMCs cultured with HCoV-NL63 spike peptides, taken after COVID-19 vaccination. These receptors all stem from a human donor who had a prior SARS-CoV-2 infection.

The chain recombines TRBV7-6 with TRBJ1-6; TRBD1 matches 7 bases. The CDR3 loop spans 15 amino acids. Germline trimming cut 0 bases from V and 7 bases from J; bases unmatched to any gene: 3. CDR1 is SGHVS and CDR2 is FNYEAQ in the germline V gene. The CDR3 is CASSLAGQTNSPLHF. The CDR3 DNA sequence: TGTGCCAGCAGCTTAGCGGGACAGACGAATTCACCCCTCCACTTT.

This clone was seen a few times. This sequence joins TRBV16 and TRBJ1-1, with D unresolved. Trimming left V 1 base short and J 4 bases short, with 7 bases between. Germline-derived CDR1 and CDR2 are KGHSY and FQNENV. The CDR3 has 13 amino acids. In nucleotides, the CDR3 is TGTGCCAGCAGCCAATTTAGTGGCACTGAAGCTTTCTTT. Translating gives CASSQFSGTEAFF.

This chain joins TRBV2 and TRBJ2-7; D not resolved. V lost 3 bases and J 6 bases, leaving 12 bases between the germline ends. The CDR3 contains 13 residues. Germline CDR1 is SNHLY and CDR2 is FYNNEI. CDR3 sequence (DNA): TGTGCCAGCAGTGACCACAATCGGGCCGAGCAGTACTTC. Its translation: CASSDHNRAEQYF.

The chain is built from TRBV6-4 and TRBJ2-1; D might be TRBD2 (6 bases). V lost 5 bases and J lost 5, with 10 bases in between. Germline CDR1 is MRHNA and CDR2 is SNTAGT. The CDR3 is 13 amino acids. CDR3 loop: CASSRDLHNEQFF. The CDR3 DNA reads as TGTGCCAGCAGTCGGGACTTACACAATGAGCAGTTCTTC.

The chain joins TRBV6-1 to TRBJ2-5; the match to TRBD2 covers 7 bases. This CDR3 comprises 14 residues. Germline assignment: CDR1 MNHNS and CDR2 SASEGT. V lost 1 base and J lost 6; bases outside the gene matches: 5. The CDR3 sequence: CASSEGGGVKTQYF. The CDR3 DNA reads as TGTGCCAGCAGTGAAGGTGGGGGGGTAAAGACCCAGTACTTC.

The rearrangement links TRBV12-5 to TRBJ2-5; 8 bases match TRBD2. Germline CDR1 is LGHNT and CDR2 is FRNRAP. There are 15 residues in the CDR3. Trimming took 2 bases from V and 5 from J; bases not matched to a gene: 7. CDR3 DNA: TGTGCTAGTGGTTTGTCGAGCGGGGGAGGTGAGACCCAGTACTTC. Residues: CASGLSSGGGETQYF.

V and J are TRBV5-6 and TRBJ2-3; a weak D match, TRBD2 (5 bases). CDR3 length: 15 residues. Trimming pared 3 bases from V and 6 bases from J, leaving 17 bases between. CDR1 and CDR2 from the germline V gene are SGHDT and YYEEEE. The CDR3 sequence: CASSYDVAGFDTQYF. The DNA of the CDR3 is TGTGCCAGCAGCTACGACGTGGCGGGCTTCGATACGCAGTATTTT.

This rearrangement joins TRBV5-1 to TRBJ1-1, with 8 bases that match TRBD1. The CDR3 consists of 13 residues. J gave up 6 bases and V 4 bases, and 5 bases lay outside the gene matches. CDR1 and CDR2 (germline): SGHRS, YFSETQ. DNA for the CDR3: TGCGCCAGCAGCCAACAGGGGGTCGCTGAAGCTTTCTTT. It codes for CASSQQGVAEAFF. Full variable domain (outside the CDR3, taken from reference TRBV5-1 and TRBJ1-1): KAGVTQTPRYLIKTRGQQVTLSCSPISGHRSVSWYQQTPGQGLQFLFEYFSETQRNKGNFPGRFSGRQFSNSRSEMNVSTLELGDSALYLCASSQQGVAEAFFGQGTRLTVV.